This T cell receptor (beta chain) was captured by sequencing in a study of T cells in women clearing cervical HPV infection. In the study overall: No precancer developed; the control's incident HPV16 infection cleared within 12 months. Study-level findings and limits: CIN3+ cases had significantly higher TCR richness than controls; evenness did not differ.

Note on this clone: Its antigen is as yet unknown. The read ends 3 residues early relative to the CDR3; the germline J gene fills the gap.

The CDR3 covers 16 residues. Germline CDR1 LGHDT, CDR2 YNNKEL (reference sequence). Trimming stripped 0 bases from V and 7 bases from J, with 16 bases between. Some clones are missing from TCRdb's copy, which holds only in-frame ones; the method was immunoSEQ multiplex PCR. The specimen's table records 15,000 to 20,000 clones. Cervical HPV DNA detected by MY09/MY11 PCR, typed by dot-blot. The chain couples TRBV3-1 (or the pseudogene TRBV3-2) to TRBJ2-1; D possibly corresponds to TRBD1 (5 bases). The source material was blood buffy coat. The sequence was collected from a woman aged 18-69 years with a cervical HPV16 infection that either progressed to CIN3+ or cleared (not recorded which). CDR3 bases read: TGTGCCAGCAGCCAAGATAAAGGGGCCGCTGGGAATGAG. Amino acid sequence: CASSQDKGAAGNE. From start to end, the CDR3 is CASSQDKGAAGNEQFF.